The T cell receptor (beta chain) under discussion was sequenced for a study of response to subunit inactivated influenza vaccine. TCRdb reprocessed the RT-PCR reads via MiXCR and lists one record per CDR3 protein. The repertoire holds 500,000 or so distinct CDR3 sequences, with more than 15% as singletons. In the case of this clonotype: Its antigen is unidentified.

V lost 1 base and J 0 bases, leaving 12 bases between the germline ends. Germline CDR1 reads MDHEN; CDR2 reads SYDVKM. The CDR3 is 17 residues long. Study-wide points: Only a handful of new T cells, the authors suggested, are recruited with each seasonal influenza vaccination.

Here the sequenced sample was CD4+ T cells sorted from PBMCs, taken roughly 24 months after vaccination. This sequence was found in a man between 50 and 75 years old who received an inactivated influenza vaccine. The chain has TRBV28 and TRBJ2-2; D unclear. The CDR3 here is CASSLSYGPSNTGELFF. CDR3 nucleotide sequence: TGTGCCAGCAGTTTATCGTATGGACCGTCGAACACCGGGGAGCTGTTTTTT.